The rows below give T cell receptor beta chains drawn from one sample of a study of CD8+CD57+ T cells in acquired aplastic anemia. TCRdb used MiXCR to reprocess the reads, holding one entry per CDR3 protein. The sample has 200,000 to 300,000 distinct CDR3 sequences, more than 45% seen once. Sequences were obtained from sorted CD4+, CD8+, or CD8+CD57+ T cells (not recorded which) from PBMCs. The receptors here all came from a human donor with aplastic anemia. The CDR3 runs from the conserved cysteine through the conserved F or W. D genes are given only for firm matches. Clone size is given for some rows only: seen once, a few or many times, or a class if the clone is expanded.

CAWEPGMNTEAFF TGTGCCTGGGAACCCGGTATGAACACTGAAGCTTTCTTT NA TRBJ1-1 once TRBV30
CASGPGRPYEQYF TGTGCCAGCGGTCCGGGACGCCCGTACGAGCAGTACTTC NA TRBJ2-7 many TRBV7-9
CASSLDKVLTF TGTGCCAGCAGCTTAGACAAGGTCCTGACTTTC NA TRBJ2-6 NA TRBV7-9
CASSVKKLPPQETQYF TGTGCCAGCAGTGTCAAGAAACTACCACCCCAAGAGACCCAGTACTTC NA TRBJ2-5 NA TRBV2
CASRDRQNQPQHF TGTGCCAGCAGGGACAGACAAAATCAGCCCCAGCATTTT NA TRBJ1-5 many TRBV14
CASRPGTAPQETQYF TGTGCCAGCAGACCCGGGACAGCACCCCAAGAGACCCAGTACTTC TRBD1 TRBJ2-5 NA TRBV7-6
CASSPRTGAYEQYF TGTGCCAGCAGTCCTAGGACAGGAGCTTACGAGCAGTACTTC TRBD1 TRBJ2-7 many TRBV12-3/TRBV12-4
CASSVAPAGEFNEQFF TGTGCCAGCAGCGTAGCTCCGGCGGGAGAATTCAATGAGCAGTTCTTC TRBD2 TRBJ2-1 many TRBV9
CASSLARGEETQYF TGTGCCAGCAGCTTAGCCCGGGGGGAAGAGACCCAGTACTTC TRBD2 TRBJ2-5 NA TRBV7-2
CSVEEMGDTEAFF TGCAGCGTTGAAGAAATGGGGGACACTGAAGCTTTCTTT NA TRBJ1-1 NA TRBV29-1
CASILRGTGEGNEKLFF TGTGCCAGCATCCTTCGGGGGACAGGGGAAGGGAATGAAAAACTGTTTTTT TRBD1 TRBJ1-4 many TRBV7-9
CASSDLAGGYNEQFF TGCGCCAGCAGTGATTTAGCGGGAGGGTACAATGAGCAGTTCTTC TRBD2 TRBJ2-1 many TRBV10-1
CASSQRGSAAGELFF TGTGCCAGCAGCCAGAGGGGTAGCGCCGCCGGGGAGCTGTTTTTT NA TRBJ2-2 NA TRBV3-1
CASSLPGREVTEAFF TGTGCCAGCAGCTTGCCCGGCAGGGAGGTGACTGAAGCTTTCTTT NA TRBJ1-1 few TRBV5-6
CAAHTEDDSANTGELFF TGTGCCGCCCATACCGAAGACGACAGCGCGAACACCGGGGAGCTGTTTTTT NA TRBJ2-2 many TRBV7-6
CASSPPMERNEQFF TGTGCCAGCAGTCCACCTATGGAGAGGAATGAGCAGTTCTTC NA TRBJ2-1 NA TRBV6-7
CAISEVGQPPLHF TGTGCCATCAGTGAAGTGGGCCAACCACCCCTCCACTTT NA TRBJ1-6 many TRBV10-3
CASSVAETNSPLHF TGTGCCAGCAGCGTAGCAGAAACGAATTCACCCCTCCACTTT NA TRBJ1-6 many TRBV9
CASSYPDSYEQYF TGTGCCAGCAGTTACCCGGATTCCTACGAGCAGTACTTC NA TRBJ2-7 NA TRBV6-5
CASSLLSTGELFF TGTGCCAGCAGTCTACTGTCTACCGGGGAGCTGTTTTTT NA TRBJ2-2 NA TRBV2
CASAQTSLIDEQFF TGTGCTAGTGCCCAGACTAGCCTGATCGATGAGCAGTTCTTC TRBD2 TRBJ2-1 many TRBV12-5
CSVAVSGRGTGELFF TGCAGCGTTGCCGTCTCGGGACGGGGCACCGGGGAGCTGTTTTTT NA TRBJ2-2 NA TRBV29-1
CSARAASTDTQYF TGCAGTGCTAGAGCGGCTAGCACAGATACGCAGTATTTT NA TRBJ2-3 many TRBV20-1
CASSYTGLSSYEQYF TGTGCCAGCAGTTACACCGGCTTAAGCTCCTACGAGCAGTACTTC NA TRBJ2-7 NA TRBV6-2/TRBV6-3
CSARPGLNLIYEQYF TGCAGTGCTAGACCAGGGCTGAACCTAATCTACGAGCAGTACTTC NA TRBJ2-7 NA TRBV20-1
CASSLGFIQETQYF TGTGCCAGCAGTTTAGGATTCATACAAGAGACCCAGTACTTC NA TRBJ2-5 many TRBV12-3/TRBV12-4
CASSQGTSGRADTQYF TGCGCCAGCAGCCAAGGGACTAGCGGGAGGGCAGATACGCAGTATTTT TRBD2 TRBJ2-3 NA TRBV7-9
CASRPSGSPTDTQYF TGTGCCAGCAGACCTAGCGGGAGCCCCACAGATACGCAGTATTTT TRBD2 TRBJ2-3 once TRBV7-9